The clone carrying this T cell receptor beta chain has a handful of counts. What it binds is not known. This specimen belongs to a study of human T cells and chemical hapten exposure. For the study at large: Epicutaneous patch tests delivered 0.01% DPC to the upper back, with evaluation at 6 days. Chiefly female patients presented with alopecia areata, totalis or universalis. Study conclusions and caveats: Expanded TCRs made up significantly more big CDR3 similarity clusters than controls did.

One entry per CDR3 protein, called by TCRdb with MiXCR from the RACE reads. Of approximately 110,000 distinct CDR3 sequences detected, 11% appear once; the ten largest clones hold under 4.5%. Time point in this sample: patch test 1, 2 weeks after DPC sensitization. This sample's treatment: therapeutic diphenylcyclopropenone sensitization with weekly scalp DPC. Unfractionated whole blood was the source of the extracted total RNA. The sample consisted of whole blood, taken in connection with sensitization to the hapten diphenylcyclopropenone (DPC). The TCR sequence derives from a middle-aged woman with alopecia areata. Some clones in this sample may be carry-over from other donors' samples.

DNA for the CDR3: TGTGCCAGCAGTTTGGGGCCGGGACAGGGGAGGGTAAATCAGCCCCAGCATTTT. Amino acids: CASSLGPGQGRVNQPQHF. The gene calls are TRBV27 and TRBJ1-5; 10 bases agree with TRBD1. This CDR3 has 18 residues. Germline V gives CDR1 MNHEY, CDR2 SMNVEV (reference sequence). Trimming at V came to 3 bases and at J to 4 bases, leaving 12 bases not matched to a gene.